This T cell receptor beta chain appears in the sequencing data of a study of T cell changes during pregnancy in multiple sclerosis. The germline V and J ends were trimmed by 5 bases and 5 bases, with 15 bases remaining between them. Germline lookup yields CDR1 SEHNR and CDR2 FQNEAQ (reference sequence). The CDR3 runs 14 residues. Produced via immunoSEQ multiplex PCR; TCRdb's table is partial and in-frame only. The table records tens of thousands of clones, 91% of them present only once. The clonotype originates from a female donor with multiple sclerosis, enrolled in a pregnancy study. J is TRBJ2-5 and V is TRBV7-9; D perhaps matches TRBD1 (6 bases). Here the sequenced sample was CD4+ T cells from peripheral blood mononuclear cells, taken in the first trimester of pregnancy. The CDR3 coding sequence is TGTGCCAGCAGCCCCGGGACACGGAGGGAGACCCAGTACTTC. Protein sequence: CASSPGTRRETQYF.